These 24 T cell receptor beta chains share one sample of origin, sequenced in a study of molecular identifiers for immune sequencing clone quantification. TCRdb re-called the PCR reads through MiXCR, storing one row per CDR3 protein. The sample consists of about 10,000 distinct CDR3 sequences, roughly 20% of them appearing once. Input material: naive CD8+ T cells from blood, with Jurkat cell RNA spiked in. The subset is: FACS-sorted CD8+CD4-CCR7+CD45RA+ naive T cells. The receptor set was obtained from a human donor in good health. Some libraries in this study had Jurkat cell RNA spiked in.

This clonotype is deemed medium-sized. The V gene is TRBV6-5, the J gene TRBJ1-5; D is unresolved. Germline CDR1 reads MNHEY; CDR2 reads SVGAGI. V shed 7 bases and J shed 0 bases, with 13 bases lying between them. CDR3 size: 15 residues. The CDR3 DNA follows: TGTGCCAGCACTCCCGGGTGGGGTAGCAATCAGCCCCAGCATTTT. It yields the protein CASTPGWGSNQPQHF.

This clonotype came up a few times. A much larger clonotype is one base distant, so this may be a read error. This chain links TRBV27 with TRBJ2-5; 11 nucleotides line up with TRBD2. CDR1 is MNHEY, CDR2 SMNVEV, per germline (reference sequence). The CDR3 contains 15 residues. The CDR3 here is CASRPSGGPSEPQYF. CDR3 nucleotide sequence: TGTGCCAGCAGGCCTAGCGGGGGGCCCTCAGAGCCCCAGTACTTC.

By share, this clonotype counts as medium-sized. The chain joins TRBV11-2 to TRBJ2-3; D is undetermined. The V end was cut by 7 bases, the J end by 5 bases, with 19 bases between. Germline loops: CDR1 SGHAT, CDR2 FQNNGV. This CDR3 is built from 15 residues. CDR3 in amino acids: CASTLSSSGKDTQYF. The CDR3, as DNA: TGTGCCAGCACCCTATCTTCCTCAGGAAAAGATACGCAGTATTTT.

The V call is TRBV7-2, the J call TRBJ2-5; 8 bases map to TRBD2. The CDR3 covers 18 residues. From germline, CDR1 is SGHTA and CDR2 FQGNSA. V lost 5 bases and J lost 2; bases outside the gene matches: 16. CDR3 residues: CASSLDSTSEAAQETQYF. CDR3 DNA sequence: TGTGCCAGCAGCCTAGATTCGACTAGCGAGGCAGCACAAGAGACCCAGTACTTC.

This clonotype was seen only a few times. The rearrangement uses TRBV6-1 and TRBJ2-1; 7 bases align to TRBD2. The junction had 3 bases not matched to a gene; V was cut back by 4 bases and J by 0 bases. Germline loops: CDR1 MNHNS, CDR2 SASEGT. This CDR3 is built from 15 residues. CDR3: CASSVRGDSYNEQFF. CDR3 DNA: TGTGCCAGCAGTGTTCGGGGGGACTCCTACAATGAGCAGTTCTTC.

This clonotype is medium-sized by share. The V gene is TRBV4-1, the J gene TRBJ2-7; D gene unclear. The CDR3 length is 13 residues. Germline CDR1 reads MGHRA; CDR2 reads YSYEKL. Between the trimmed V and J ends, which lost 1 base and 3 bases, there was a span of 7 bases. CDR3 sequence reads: CASSQVPDYEQYF. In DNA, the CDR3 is TGCGCCAGCAGCCAAGTACCCGACTACGAGCAGTACTTC.

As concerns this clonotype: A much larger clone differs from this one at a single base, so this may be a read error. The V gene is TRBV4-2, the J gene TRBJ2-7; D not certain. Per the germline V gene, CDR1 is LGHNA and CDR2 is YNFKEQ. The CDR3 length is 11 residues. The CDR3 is CAGSFGNEQYF. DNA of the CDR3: TGTGCCGGCAGCTTCGGAAACGAGCAGTACTTC.

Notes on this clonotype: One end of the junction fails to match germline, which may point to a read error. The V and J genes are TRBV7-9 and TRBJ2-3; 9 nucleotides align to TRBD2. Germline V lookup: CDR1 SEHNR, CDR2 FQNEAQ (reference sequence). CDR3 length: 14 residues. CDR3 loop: CARRPAGGPDPQYF. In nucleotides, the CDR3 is TGTGCCCGCAGGCCAGCGGGAGGCCCCGATCCGCAGTATTTT.

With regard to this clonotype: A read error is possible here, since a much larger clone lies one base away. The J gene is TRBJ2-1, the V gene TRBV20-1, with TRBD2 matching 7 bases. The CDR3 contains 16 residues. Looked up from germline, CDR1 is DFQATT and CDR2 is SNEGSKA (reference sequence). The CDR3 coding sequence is TGCAGTGCTAGAGATGCGTCCGCGGGGGTCTACAATGAGCAGATCTTC. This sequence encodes CSARDASAGVYNEQIF.

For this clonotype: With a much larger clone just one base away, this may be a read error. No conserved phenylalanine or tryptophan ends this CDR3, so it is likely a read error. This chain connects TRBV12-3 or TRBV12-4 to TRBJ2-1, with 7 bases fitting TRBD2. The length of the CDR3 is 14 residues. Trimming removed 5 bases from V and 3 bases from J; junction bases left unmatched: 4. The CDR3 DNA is TGTGCCAGCAGTCGGGAGGACGGCTACAATGAGCAGTTCTAC. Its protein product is CASSREDGYNEQFY.

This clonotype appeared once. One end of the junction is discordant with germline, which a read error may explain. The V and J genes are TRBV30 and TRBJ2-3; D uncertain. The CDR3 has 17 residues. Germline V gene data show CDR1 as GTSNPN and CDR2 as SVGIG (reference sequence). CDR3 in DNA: TGTGCCTGGAGGGTTTTTCCGCGCCGTGGTCACCCCGCTACGCCGTATTTT. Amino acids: CAWRVFPRRGHPATPYF.

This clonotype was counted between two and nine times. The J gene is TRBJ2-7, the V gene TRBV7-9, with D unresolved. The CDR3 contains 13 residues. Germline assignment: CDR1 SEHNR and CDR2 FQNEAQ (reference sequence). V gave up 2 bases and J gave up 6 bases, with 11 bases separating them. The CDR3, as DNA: TGTGCCAGCAGCTTATTGAAGGTGGGCGAGCAGTACTTC. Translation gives CASSLLKVGEQYF. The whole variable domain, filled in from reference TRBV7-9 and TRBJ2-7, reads DTGVSQNPRHKITKRGQNVTFRCDPISEHNRLYWYRQTLGQGPEFLTYFQNEAQLEKSRLLSDRFSAERPKGSFSTLEIQRTEQGDSAMYLCASSLLKVGEQYFGPGTRLTVT.

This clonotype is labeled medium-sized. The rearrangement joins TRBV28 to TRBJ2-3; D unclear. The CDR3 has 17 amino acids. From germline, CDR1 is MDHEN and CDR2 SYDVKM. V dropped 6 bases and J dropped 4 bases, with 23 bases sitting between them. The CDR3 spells CASRSPTMSEFADTQYF. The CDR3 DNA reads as TGTGCCAGCAGGTCGCCCACTATGAGTGAGTTCGCAGATACGCAGTATTTT. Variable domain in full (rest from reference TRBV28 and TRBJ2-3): DVKVTQSSRYLVKRTGEKVFLECVQDMDHENMFWYRQDPGLGLRLIYFSYDVKMKEKGDIPEGYSVSREKKERFSLILESASTNQTSMYLCASRSPTMSEFADTQYFGPGTRLTVL.

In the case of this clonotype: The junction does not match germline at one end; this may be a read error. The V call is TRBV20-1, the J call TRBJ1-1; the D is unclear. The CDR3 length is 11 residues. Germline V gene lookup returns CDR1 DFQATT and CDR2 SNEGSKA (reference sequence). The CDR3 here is CNTKMNPETFF. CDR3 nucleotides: TGCAATACTAAAATGAACCCTGAAACTTTCTTT.

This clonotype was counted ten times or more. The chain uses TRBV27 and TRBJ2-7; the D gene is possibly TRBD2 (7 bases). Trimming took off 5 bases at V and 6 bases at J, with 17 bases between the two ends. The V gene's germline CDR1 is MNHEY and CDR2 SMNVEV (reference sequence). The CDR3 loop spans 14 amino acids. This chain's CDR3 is CASSPPPGEGEQYF. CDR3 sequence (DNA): TGTGCCAGCAGTCCCCCCCCAGGGGAGGGCGAGCAGTACTTC.

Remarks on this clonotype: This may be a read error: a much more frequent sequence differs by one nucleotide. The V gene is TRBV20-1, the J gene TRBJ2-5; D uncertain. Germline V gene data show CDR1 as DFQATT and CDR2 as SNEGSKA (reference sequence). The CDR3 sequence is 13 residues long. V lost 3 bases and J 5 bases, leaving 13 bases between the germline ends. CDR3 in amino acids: CSARQSFWETQYF. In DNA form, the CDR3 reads TGCAGTGCTAGGCAGAGCTTCTGGGAGACCCAGTACTTC.

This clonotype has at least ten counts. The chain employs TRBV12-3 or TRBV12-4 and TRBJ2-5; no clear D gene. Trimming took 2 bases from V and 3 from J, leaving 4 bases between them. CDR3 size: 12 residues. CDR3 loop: CASSLREETQYF. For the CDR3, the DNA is TGTGCCAGCAGTTTACGTGAAGAGACCCAGTACTTC.

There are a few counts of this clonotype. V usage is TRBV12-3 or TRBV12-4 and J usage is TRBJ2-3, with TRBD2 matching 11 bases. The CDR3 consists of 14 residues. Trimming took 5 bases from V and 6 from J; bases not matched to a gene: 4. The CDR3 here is CASSTSGGLDTQYF. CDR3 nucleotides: TGTGCCAGCAGTACTAGCGGGGGTCTCGATACGCAGTATTTT.

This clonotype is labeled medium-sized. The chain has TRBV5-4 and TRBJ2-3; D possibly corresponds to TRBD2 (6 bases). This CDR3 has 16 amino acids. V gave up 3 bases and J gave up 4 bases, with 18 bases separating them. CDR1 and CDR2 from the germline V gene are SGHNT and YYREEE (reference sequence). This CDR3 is CASSSRLVIGSDTQYF. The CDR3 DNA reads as TGTGCCAGCAGCTCCCGACTAGTTATCGGGTCAGATACGCAGTATTTT.

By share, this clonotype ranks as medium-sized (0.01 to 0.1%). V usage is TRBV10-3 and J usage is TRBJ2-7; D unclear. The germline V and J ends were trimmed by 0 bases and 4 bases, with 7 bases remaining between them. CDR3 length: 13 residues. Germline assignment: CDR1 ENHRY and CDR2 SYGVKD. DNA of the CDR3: TGTGCCATCAGTGAGTCTGGCAGTTACGAGCAGTACTTC. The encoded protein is CAISESGSYEQYF.

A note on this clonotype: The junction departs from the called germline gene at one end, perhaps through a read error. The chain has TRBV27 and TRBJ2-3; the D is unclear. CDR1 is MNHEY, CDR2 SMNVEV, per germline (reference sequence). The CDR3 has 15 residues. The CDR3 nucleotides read TGTGCCAGCAGTTTAGGTTCGGCCTACACAGATATGCAGTATTTT. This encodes CASSLGSAYTDMQYF.

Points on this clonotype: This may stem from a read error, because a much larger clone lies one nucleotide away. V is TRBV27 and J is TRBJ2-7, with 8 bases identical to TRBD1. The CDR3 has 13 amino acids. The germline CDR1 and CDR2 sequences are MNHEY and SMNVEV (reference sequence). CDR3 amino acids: CVSSWGQAYEQYF. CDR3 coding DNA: TGTGTCAGCAGTTGGGGACAGGCTTACGAGCAGTACTTC.

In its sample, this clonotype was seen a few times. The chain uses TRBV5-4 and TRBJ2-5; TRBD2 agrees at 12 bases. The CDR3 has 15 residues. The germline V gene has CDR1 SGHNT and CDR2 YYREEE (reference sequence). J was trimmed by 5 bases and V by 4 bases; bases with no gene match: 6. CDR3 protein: CASSGGLAGAETQYF. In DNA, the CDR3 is TGTGCCAGCAGCGGGGGACTAGCGGGTGCTGAGACCCAGTACTTC.

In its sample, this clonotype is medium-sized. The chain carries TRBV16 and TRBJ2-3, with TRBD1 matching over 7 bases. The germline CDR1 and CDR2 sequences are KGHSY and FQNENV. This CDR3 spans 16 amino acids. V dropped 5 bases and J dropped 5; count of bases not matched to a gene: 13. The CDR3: CASSFDRAGYGDTQYF. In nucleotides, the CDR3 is TGTGCCAGCAGCTTCGACAGGGCAGGGTATGGAGATACGCAGTATTTT.